Listed below are T cell receptor beta chains from one sample, sequenced in a study of T cell responses to AZD1222 COVID-19 vaccine. TCRdb keeps only in-frame clones here, not all; method: immunoSEQ multiplex PCR. The sample contains 180,000 or so clones, around 90% of which appear only once. Sequenced material: peripheral blood, taken 28 days after the second AZD1222 dose. The receptors were gathered from an adult who received the AZD1222 COVID-19 vaccine. The CDR3 runs from the conserved cysteine through the conserved F or W. D genes are given only for firm matches.

TRBV30,NA,TRBJ2-7,CAWSAGGYYYEQYF
TRBV28,TRBD1,TRBJ2-7,CASSPPGQGTYEQYF
TRBV27,NA,TRBJ1-1,CASAPSSMNTEAFF
TRBV5-4,NA,TRBJ2-7,CASSLGLESGEQYF
TRBV28,TRBD1,TRBJ1-1,CASTLTGGADTEAFF
TRBV14,NA,TRBJ2-5,CASSPLSPETQYF
TRBV6-5,NA,TRBJ2-7,CASTRTWSSYEQYF
TRBV18,TRBD2,TRBJ2-1,CASSPPGTSANEQFF
TRBV6-5,NA,TRBJ2-7,CASSYTTGTTYEQYF
TRBV5-4,TRBD2,TRBJ2-2,CASSLTGGYTGELFF
TRBV4-1,NA,TRBJ2-7,CASSLDPQGSYEQYF
TRBV4-2,NA,TRBJ1-2,CASSQGMGGSYTF
TRBV28,TRBD1,TRBJ2-7,CASSQPGQGTHEQYF
TRBV6-5,TRBD2,TRBJ2-5,CASSYSRLAGETQYF
TRBV20-1,TRBD1,TRBJ1-5,CSASHRGNQPQHF
TRBV6-5,NA,TRBJ2-7,CASSSPWTAYEQYF
TRBV5-5,NA,TRBJ2-6,CASSFRVAEGLTF
TRBV5-1,TRBD2,TRBJ2-7,CASSSTSGRYEQYF
TRBV6-5,NA,TRBJ2-4,CASSPGGRAKNIQYF
TRBV10-1,TRBD1,TRBJ1-6,CASSEGDRGRHSPLHF
TRBV7-3,NA,TRBJ1-5,CASSPQEGNQPQHF
TRBV14,NA,TRBJ2-3,CASSQDLWGSRRTDTQYF
TRBV4-1,NA,TRBJ1-6,CASSEGSPLHF
TRBV7-6,NA,TRBJ2-2,CASSSSVGRWNTGELFF
TRBV11-3,TRBD2,TRBJ2-1,CASEGSGSNEQFF
TRBV10-3,NA,TRBJ2-1,CAISESYLEDNEQFF
TRBV9,TRBD2,TRBJ2-7,CASSVVGSGGDEQYF
TRBV6-5,TRBD1,TRBJ1-1,CASNQWTGRTEAFF
TRBV6-5,TRBD1,TRBJ2-1,CASSYVAGGYNEQFF
TRBV30,TRBD1,TRBJ2-7,CAWSSGQGAYEQYF
TRBV19,TRBD2,TRBJ2-7,CASSRLAGSSYEQYF
TRBV6-5,NA,TRBJ1-6,CASSYLADSYNSPLHF
TRBV28,NA,TRBJ2-3,CASSLGGLIITQYF
TRBV28,NA,TRBJ2-2,CASTLLSGELFF
TRBV24-1,TRBD2,TRBJ2-5,CATSAASGSVETQYF
TRBV6-5,NA,TRBJ1-4,CASSYTQGGEKLFF
TRBV3-1/TRBV3-2,TRBD1,TRBJ2-5,CASSQALGQGGLETQYF
TRBV15,TRBD1,TRBJ1-1,CATSRVTGGFTEAFF
TRBV19,NA,TRBJ2-2,CASSIVQARPRELFF
TRBV5-1,TRBD2,TRBJ2-3,CASSPGEREPDTQYF
TRBV28,NA,TRBJ1-1,CASSLFSFGVNTEAFF
TRBV10-3,NA,TRBJ2-2,CAISRPNTGELFF
TRBV5-4,NA,TRBJ2-5,CASSLAGVQETQYF
TRBV5-1,NA,TRBJ2-5,CASSPRIAEETQYF
TRBV29-1,NA,TRBJ2-1,CSVEGHRRWNEQFF
TRBV5-1,NA,TRBJ2-7,CASSEWDNSYEQYF
TRBV11-1,NA,TRBJ2-5,CASSLGQQETQYF